This is a list of T cell receptor beta chains from one sample in a study of T-cell memory formation after mild COVID-19. In TCRdb, the 5' RACE reads were re-called with MiXCR into one record per CDR3 protein. The sample carries around 340,000 distinct CDR3 sequences, 10% to 15% recorded once. The sequenced material came from PBMCs or a T cell subset sorted from them (not recorded which). The receptors shown here come from a man between 18 and 29 years old who had mild COVID-19 (a few samples of this study predate the infection). Cell type and time point are not known. Both conserved end residues are part of each CDR3. D genes are given only for firm matches. The size field is filled for only some rows; it gives once, few, many or a size class.

>TRBJ2-4|many|TRBD2|TRBV4-2
CASSQQPGGAQNIQYF
TGTGCCAGCAGCCAACAGCCCGGGGGGGCCCAAAACATTCAGTACTTC
>TRBJ2-3|NA|TRBD1|TRBV5-1
CASSLGDRDVDTQYF
TGCGCCAGCAGCTTGGGGGACAGGGACGTTGATACGCAGTATTTT
>TRBJ1-2|NA|NA|TRBV7-9
CASSSKNIVNGYTF
TGTGCCAGCAGCTCAAAAAACATAGTGAATGGCTACACCTTC
>TRBJ2-5|NA|TRBD1|TRBV7-2
CASSSLQGAGETQYF
TGTGCCAGCAGCTCCCTACAGGGGGCAGGAGAGACCCAGTACTTC
>TRBJ1-3|few|NA|TRBV2
CASNLGTSNTIYF
TGTGCCAGCAATCTAGGGACTTCGAACACCATATATTTT
>TRBJ2-1|many|NA|TRBV5-4
CASSLGPDNEQFF
TGTGCCAGCAGCTTGGGGCCCGACAATGAGCAGTTCTTC
>TRBJ2-1|NA|NA|TRBV12-3/TRBV12-4
CASSSLGGPYNEQFF
TGTGCCAGCAGCTCCCTAGGGGGGCCCTACAATGAGCAGTTCTTC
>TRBJ1-2|many|NA|TRBV9
CASSDGQFYGYTF
TGTGCCAGCAGTGATGGACAGTTCTATGGCTACACCTTC
>TRBJ1-2|few|TRBD1|TRBV25-1
CASARGPNYGYTF
TGTGCCAGCGCCAGGGGGCCGAACTATGGCTACACCTTC
>TRBJ1-2|NA|NA|TRBV30
CAWSVFRGEYGYTF
TGTGCCTGGAGTGTTTTCAGGGGTGAATATGGCTACACCTTC
>TRBJ2-3|NA|NA|TRBV24-1
CATSEERGWSTDTQYF
TGTGCCACCAGTGAGGAAAGGGGATGGAGCACAGATACGCAGTATTTT
>TRBJ2-3|NA|NA|TRBV12-5
CASGPIRADTQYF
TGTGCTAGTGGACCCATTAGGGCAGATACGCAGTATTTT
>TRBJ1-1|few|TRBD1|TRBV25-1
CASRLEGANTEAFF
TGTGCCAGCAGGCTCGAGGGGGCGAACACTGAAGCTTTCTTT
>TRBJ1-2|NA|NA|TRBV20-1
CSANGNYGYTF
TGCAGTGCTAACGGGAACTATGGCTACACCTTC
>TRBJ2-4|few|NA|TRBV7-3
CASSLDGDIQYF
TGTGCCAGCAGCTTAGACGGCGACATTCAGTACTTC
>TRBJ2-3|NA|TRBD2|TRBV7-9
CASSRKLGLGAADTQYF
TGTGCCAGCAGCAGAAAACTCGGACTAGGGGCGGCAGATACGCAGTATTTT
>TRBJ1-5|many|TRBD1|TRBV12-3/TRBV12-4
CASNYGGWDRDGNQPQHF
TGTGCCAGCAATTACGGAGGCTGGGACAGGGACGGGAATCAGCCCCAGCATTTT
>TRBJ1-5|NA|NA|TRBV10-3
CAISDHSNQPQHF
TGTGCCATCAGTGATCATAGCAATCAGCCCCAGCATTTT
>TRBJ1-1|NA|NA|TRBV7-2
CASLPRQGRIAEAFF
TGTGCCAGCCTACCTCGGCAGGGGAGAATAGCTGAAGCTTTCTTT
>TRBJ1-1|many|TRBD1|TRBV7-9
CASTTRGKDTEAFF
TGTGCCAGCACCACCAGGGGGAAGGACACTGAAGCTTTCTTT
>TRBJ2-3|NA|NA|TRBV7-2
CASSWVGGAGDTQYF
TGTGCCAGCAGCTGGGTCGGGGGCGCGGGAGATACGCAGTATTTT
>TRBJ2-3|few|NA|TRBV6-2/TRBV6-3
CASKRGGTDTQYF
TGTGCCAGCAAGCGCGGAGGCACAGATACGCAGTATTTT
>TRBJ1-4|few|NA|TRBV12-3/TRBV12-4
CASSAQGGSEKLFF
TGTGCCAGCAGCGCACAGGGAGGGAGTGAAAAACTGTTTTTT